This record covers a single TCR beta chain. Method: immunoSEQ multiplex PCR; TCRdb's copy keeps in-frame clones and lacks some. The sample lists about 100,000 clones; 94% were seen once. This record belongs to a study of technical replicates of blood from several donors. CDR3 size: 13 residues. V was clipped by 5 bases and J by 4 bases, with 12 bases between them. CDR1 and CDR2 (germline): MNHEY, SMNVEV (reference sequence). This receptor was taken from a human donor in good health. The chain links TRBV27 to TRBJ2-7; D ambiguous. The sequencing sample was made of T cells isolated from PBMCs. CDR3 DNA sequence: TGTGCCAGCAGTAGCCCCCTTAAGTACGAGCAGTACTTC. Translated, it gives CASSSPLKYEQYF.